This TCR beta chain was sequenced in a study of high-grade serous ovarian cancer treatment subgroups. As for the study in general: Mean per sample: around 14,000 reads, some 8,100 unique TCR beta rearrangements. Study-level points and caveats: Tumors within one patient showed repertoire similarity of about 0.1 to 0.8.

The CDR3 extends over 14 amino acids. The V end lost 6 bases, the J end lost 4 bases, and 14 bases lay between the germline ends. The V gene's germline CDR1 is SGHTA and CDR2 FQGTGA. Libraries were prepared by immunoSEQ multiplex PCR; TCRdb keeps only in-frame clonotypes and omits some of them. The profile shows about 3,000 clones, over 75% of them singletons. To note about this clone: What it recognizes is unknown.

Tumor samples were taken before definitive surgery or chemotherapy. Sequenced input: tumor tissue. The chain is built from TRBV7-3 and TRBJ2-3; D ambiguous. The receptor was isolated from a human donor with high-grade serous ovarian cancer. The CDR3 DNA reads as TGTGCCAGCAGTCCAAAGAGGATGGCAGATACGCAGTATTTT. Translated: CASSPKRMADTQYF. The variable domain in full, completed from reference TRBV7-3 and TRBJ2-3, reads GAGVSQTPSNKVTEKGKYVELRCDPISGHTALYWYRQSLGQGPEFLIYFQGTGAADDSGLPNDRFFAVRPEGSVSTLKIQRTERGDSAVYLCASSPKRMADTQYFGPGTRLTVL.